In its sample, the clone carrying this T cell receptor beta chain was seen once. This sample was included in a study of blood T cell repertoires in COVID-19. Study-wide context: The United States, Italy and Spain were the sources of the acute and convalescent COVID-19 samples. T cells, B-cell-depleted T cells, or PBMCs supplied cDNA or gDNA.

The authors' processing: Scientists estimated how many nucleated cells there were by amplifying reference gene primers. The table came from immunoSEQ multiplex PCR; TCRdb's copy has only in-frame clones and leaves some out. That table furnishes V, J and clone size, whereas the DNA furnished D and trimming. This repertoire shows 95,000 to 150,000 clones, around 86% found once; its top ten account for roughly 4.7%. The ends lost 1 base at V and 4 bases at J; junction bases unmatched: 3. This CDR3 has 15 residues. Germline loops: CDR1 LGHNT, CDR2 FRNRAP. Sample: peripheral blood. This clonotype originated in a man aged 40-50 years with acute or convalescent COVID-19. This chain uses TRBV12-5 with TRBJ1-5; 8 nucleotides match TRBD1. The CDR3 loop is CASGLAQGANQPQHF. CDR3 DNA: TGTGCTAGTGGTTTGGCCCAGGGGGCGAATCAGCCCCAGCATTTT.